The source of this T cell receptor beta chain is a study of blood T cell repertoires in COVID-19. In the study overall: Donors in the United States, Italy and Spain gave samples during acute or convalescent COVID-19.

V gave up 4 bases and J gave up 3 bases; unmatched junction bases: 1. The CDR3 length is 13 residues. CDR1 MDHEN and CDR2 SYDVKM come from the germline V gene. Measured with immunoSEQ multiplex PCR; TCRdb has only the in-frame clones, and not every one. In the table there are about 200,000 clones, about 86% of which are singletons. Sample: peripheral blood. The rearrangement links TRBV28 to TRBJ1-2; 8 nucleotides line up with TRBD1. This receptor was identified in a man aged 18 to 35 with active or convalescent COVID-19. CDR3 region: CASSSGQDYGYTF. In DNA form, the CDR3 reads TGTGCCAGCAGTTCGGGACAGGACTATGGCTACACCTTC.